One sample yielded the 23 T cell receptor beta chains listed below, sequenced in a study of OX40 agonist ivuxolimab in advanced cancers. Profiling relied on immunoSEQ multiplex PCR, and the TCRdb table lists in-frame clones only, not all of them. There are tens of thousands of clones in the sample; 70% to 90% occur only once, and over 15% lies in the top ten. The specimen was CD4+ or CD8+ T cells sorted from blood, collected in a trial of the OX40 agonist ivuxolimab. All receptors derive from an adult with an advanced solid tumor such as melanoma, head and neck, liver or kidney cancer.

The rearrangement uses TRBV10-3 and TRBJ2-1, with D tentatively TRBD1 (6 bases). The length of the CDR3 is 14 residues. Germline V gene lookup returns CDR1 ENHRY and CDR2 SYGVKD. Trimming took 4 bases from V and 5 from J, leaving 12 bases between them. The CDR3 nucleotides read TGTGCCATCAGTGCTGGGGGCGAGAACAATGAGCAGTTCTTC. Residues: CAISAGGENNEQFF.

The rearrangement links TRBV28 to TRBJ2-7; D uncertain. Trimming cost V 6 bases and J 4 bases, with 13 bases left between them. The CDR3 length is 13 residues. The germline V gene encodes CDR1 MDHEN and CDR2 SYDVKM. The CDR3 protein is CASSPIRAYEQYF. Here the CDR3 DNA reads TGTGCCAGCAGCCCCATTAGAGCTTACGAGCAGTACTTC. Full variable domain (outside the CDR3, taken from reference TRBV28 and TRBJ2-7): DVKVTQSSRYLVKRTGEKVFLECVQDMDHENMFWYRQDPGLGLRLIYFSYDVKMKEKGDIPEGYSVSREKKERFSLILESASTNQTSMYLCASSPIRAYEQYFGPGTRLTVT.

This chain joins TRBV6-1 and TRBJ2-3; 12 nucleotides line up with TRBD2. The CDR3 has 15 residues. With 6 bases clipped from V and 2 bases from J, the junction kept 3 bases outside the gene matches. Germline CDR1 is MNHNS and CDR2 is SASEGT. Written as DNA, the CDR3 is TGTGCCAGCAGAGGACTAGCGGGATACACAGATACGCAGTATTTT. Amino acids: CASRGLAGYTDTQYF.

The chain links TRBV6-5 to TRBJ2-5, with 8 bases that match TRBD1. Germline V gene lookup returns CDR1 MNHEY and CDR2 SVGAGI. The CDR3 has 15 residues. V trimming: 2 bases; J trimming: 0 bases; junction bases outside the gene matches: 2. CDR3 region: CASSYRDRYQETQYF. DNA for the CDR3: TGTGCCAGCAGTTACCGGGACAGGTACCAAGAGACCCAGTACTTC.

This clone was recorded once. The same CDR3 can be traced to other DNA sequences in this sample. This rearrangement joins TRBV28 to TRBJ1-5; D ambiguous. V was shortened by 1 base and J by 0 bases, with 7 bases between the two germline ends. Germline CDR1 is MDHEN and CDR2 is SYDVKM. This CDR3 contains 15 residues. CDR3: CASSLLLNSNQPQHF. The CDR3, as DNA: TGTGCCAGCAGTTTATTACTTAATAGCAATCAGCCCCAGCATTTT.

The V call is TRBV4-3, the J call TRBJ2-1; D gene ambiguous. V gave up 3 bases and J gave up 1 base, with 16 bases separating them. The CDR3 has 17 amino acids. Germline V gives CDR1 LGHNA, CDR2 YSLEER. CDR3 sequence (DNA): TGCGCCAGCAGCCACTTAAGATGGGGTGAGTCCTACAATGAGCAGTTCTTC. It translates to CASSHLRWGESYNEQFF.

The DNA of the CDR3 is TGTGCCAGCAGTTTCGTTTTGGGACTAGCGGGAGGGCCCCCCTACAATGAGCAGTTCTTC. This sequence encodes CASSFVLGLAGGPPYNEQFF. The chain recombines TRBV28 with TRBJ2-1; 16 bases line up with TRBD2. CDR1 is MDHEN and CDR2 is SYDVKM in the germline V gene. The CDR3 consists of 20 residues. The ends lost 3 bases at V and 2 bases at J; junction bases unmatched: 10.

CDR3 sequence: CASSQGGAQPQHF. Written as DNA, the CDR3 is TGCGCCAGCAGCCAAGGCGGGGCTCAGCCCCAGCATTTT. The chain couples TRBV4-1 to TRBJ1-5; tentative D call: TRBD1 (5 bases). Germline CDR1 MGHRA, CDR2 YSYEKL. V dropped 1 base and J dropped 6 bases, with 7 bases sitting between them. The CDR3 length is 13 residues.

The sample holds a few counts of this clone. The V gene is TRBV19, the J gene TRBJ2-1; D unclear. Per the germline V gene, CDR1 is LNHDA and CDR2 is SQIVND (reference sequence). CDR3 length: 10 amino acids. Trimming removed 10 bases from V and 8 bases from J, with 9 bases in between. The CDR3 sequence: CATRGHEQFF. CDR3 bases: TGTGCCACTAGAGGACATGAGCAGTTCTTC.

The chain links TRBV7-9 to TRBJ2-7; D gene ambiguous. Trimming cost V 5 bases and J 0 bases, with 14 bases left between them. CDR3 length equals 15 residues. Germline lookup yields CDR1 SEHNR and CDR2 FQNEAQ (reference sequence). This chain's CDR3 is CASSQWAYGSYEQYF. The CDR3 nucleotides read TGTGCCAGCAGCCAATGGGCTTACGGCTCCTACGAGCAGTACTTC.

The gene calls are TRBV27 and TRBJ2-3; 14 bases map to TRBD2. The CDR3 length is 18 residues. J gave up 4 bases and V 8 bases, and 14 bases lay outside the gene matches. The V gene's germline CDR1 is MNHEY and CDR2 SMNVEV (reference sequence). The CDR3 is CASGLAGTSGSRSDTQYF. CDR3 sequence (DNA): TGTGCCAGCGGACTCGCCGGGACTAGCGGGAGTAGGTCAGATACGCAGTATTTT.

This sequence joins TRBV7-9 and TRBJ2-3; D call uncertain. V was shortened by 2 bases and J by 4 bases, with 4 bases between the two germline ends. CDR1 is SEHNR, CDR2 FQNEAQ, per germline (reference sequence). This CDR3 comprises 12 residues. The CDR3 coding sequence is TGTGCCAGCAGCTTATCTGCAGATACGCAGTATTTT. Protein: CASSLSADTQYF.

The chain combines TRBV4-1 with TRBJ2-1; TRBD2 agrees at 8 bases. V shed 4 bases and J 6 bases; nucleotides not matched to a gene: 14. Germline CDR1 and CDR2: MGHRA and YSYEKL. The length of the CDR3 is 17 residues. The CDR3 sequence: CASSRIGVSGGGNEQFF. The CDR3 bases are TGCGCCAGCAGCCGGATCGGGGTCTCCGGGGGGGGCAATGAGCAGTTCTTC.

The rearrangement uses TRBV6-5 and TRBJ2-7; D possibly corresponds to TRBD1 (6 bases). With 4 bases removed from V and 3 bases from J, the gap between germline ends came to 13 bases. The V gene's germline CDR1 is MNHEY and CDR2 SVGAGI. This CDR3 region has 14 residues. CDR3 bases: TGTGCCAGCAGTTCTCCGGGACAAATCTACGAGCAGTACTTC. It codes for CASSSPGQIYEQYF.

The CDR3: CASSQLTGKFDYNSPLHF. The CDR3, as DNA: TGCGCCAGCAGCCAACTGACAGGGAAATTCGACTATAATTCACCCCTCCACTTT. This sequence joins TRBV4-3 and TRBJ1-6, with 7 bases identical to TRBD1. V lost 2 bases and J lost 3; bases outside the gene matches: 10. Germline CDR1 reads LGHNA; CDR2 reads YSLEER. This CDR3 is built from 18 residues.

V and J are TRBV7-9 and TRBJ1-3; 8 bases are a match to TRBD1. Germline V gene sequence: CDR1 SEHNR, CDR2 FQNEAQ (reference sequence). The CDR3 has 16 amino acids. V lost 5 bases and J lost 4; bases outside the gene matches: 10. This CDR3 reads CASSPVDRADGNTIYF. CDR3 sequence (DNA): TGTGCCAGCAGCCCTGTGGACAGGGCCGACGGAAACACCATATATTTT.

This sequence joins TRBV27 and TRBJ1-2; D is uncertain. There are 13 residues in the CDR3. The V and J ends lost 5 bases and 5 bases respectively, with 12 bases between them. Germline V gives CDR1 MNHEY, CDR2 SMNVEV (reference sequence). The CDR3 DNA sequence: TGTGCCAGCAGTCCAAATGGGGTGTATGGCTACACCTTC. Its translation: CASSPNGVYGYTF.

The chain recombines TRBV28 with TRBJ2-7; D possibly corresponds to TRBD1 (5 bases). The germline V and J ends were trimmed by 2 bases and 2 bases, with 10 bases remaining between them. Germline CDR1 is MDHEN and CDR2 is SYDVKM. The CDR3 has 14 residues. CDR3 nucleotides: TGTGCCAGCAGTTTACTGCTGACAGCCTACGAGCAGTACTTC. Translation gives CASSLLLTAYEQYF.

For the CDR3, the DNA is TGTGCCAGCAGCTTAGGGGACAGCTCCTACGAGCAGTACTTC. This codes for CASSLGDSSYEQYF. The rearrangement joins TRBV11-2 to TRBJ2-7; TRBD1 matches 7 bases. Germline CDR1 and CDR2: SGHAT and FQNNGV. The V and J ends lost 1 base and 0 bases, in that order; junction bases with no gene match: 0. The CDR3 consists of 14 residues.

This clone was observed a few times. The V and J genes are TRBV11-2 and TRBJ2-7, with TRBD2 identical over 12 bases. The J segment lost 2 bases and the V segment lost 5 bases, leaving 1 base of the junction unmatched. Germline lookup yields CDR1 SGHAT and CDR2 FQNNGV. The CDR3 contains 14 residues. The CDR3 bases are TGTGCCAGCAGCCGACTAGCGGGAGCCTACGAGCAGTACTTC. Its protein is CASSRLAGAYEQYF.

This rearrangement joins TRBV2 to TRBJ2-7; D is unclear. Trimming shortened V by 8 bases and J by 3 bases, and 11 bases separated the two germline ends. The CDR3 is 12 residues long. In germline, CDR1 is SNHLY, CDR2 FYNNEI. CDR3 in DNA: TGTGCCAGCGACCGTGTAGACTACGAGCAGTACTTC. This gives the protein CASDRVDYEQYF.

The chain employs TRBV5-1 and TRBJ1-2; maybe TRBD1 (6 bases). Germline CDR1 is SGHRS and CDR2 is YFSETQ. V was cut by 2 bases and J by 5 bases, with 13 bases left in between. This CDR3 has 14 residues. CDR3 sequence reads: CASSFGTSDYGYTF. CDR3 nucleotides: TGCGCCAGCAGCTTCGGGACAAGCGATTATGGCTACACCTTC.

A few counts support this clone. This chain connects TRBV12-5 to TRBJ1-1, with TRBD1 as a possible D gene (5 bases). Germline V CDR1 and CDR2: LGHNT, FRNRAP. The CDR3 length is 15 residues. Trimming pared 5 bases from V and 3 bases from J, leaving 16 bases between. The CDR3 bases are TGTGCTAGTGGTAGGACACCCCGGCGGGACACTGAAGCTTTCTTT. Amino acid sequence: CASGRTPRRDTEAFF.